A selection of T cell receptor beta chains follows, all from one sample in a study of CD8+ T cells in alopecia areata. Libraries were prepared by immunoSEQ multiplex PCR; TCRdb keeps only in-frame clonotypes and omits some of them. Of over 100,000 clones in the sample, under 60% are singletons; the top ten hold approximately 12%. Sequencing used CD8+ T cells sorted from blood, obtained at week 24, from a patient treated with tofacitinib. The receptor source for this set is a human donor with alopecia areata. Both conserved end residues are trimmed from each CDR3.

ASSYQMNTEAF | TRBJ1-1 | TRBV6-5
ASSLTGTDNYGYT | TRBJ1-2 | TRBV9
ASSDLGEAF | TRBJ1-1 | TRBV10-2
AISDPMTGADGYT | TRBJ1-2 | TRBV10-3
ASSAHRGFPYEQY | TRBJ2-7 | TRBV7-8
ASSLTGEGTGELF | TRBJ2-2 | TRBV6-5
ASSQDLEIPEAF | TRBJ1-1 | TRBV4-1
ASSYSTGESSYEQY | TRBJ2-7 | TRBV6-5
ASSLETSAENIQY | TRBJ2-4 | TRBV7-2
ASSLEGNDNQPQH | TRBJ1-5 | TRBV5-6
ASSRSGEYNEQF | TRBJ2-1 | TRBV27
ASSSYRDATYEQY | TRBJ2-7 | TRBV11-2
ASSPDWFGTLH | TRBJ1-6 | TRBV6-5
TSSQACAGEQY | TRBJ2-7 | TRBV1
ASSLGSGTGINEQF | TRBJ2-1 | TRBV5-6
ASSPIARDSSNQPQH | TRBJ1-5 | TRBV27
ASSERGTGVYNEQF | TRBJ2-1 | TRBV9
ASSLGRDSPLH | TRBJ1-6 | TRBV5-6
ASSYPDGQVEAF | TRBJ1-1 | TRBV5-1
ASSTGPSYEQY | TRBJ2-7 | TRBV7-6
ASRHIGNTEAF | TRBJ1-1 | TRBV6-6
ASSDSGGTDTQY | TRBJ2-3 | TRBV6-4
ASSRTHLAGTQETQY | TRBJ2-5 | TRBV2
ASSQDGETEAF | TRBJ1-1 | TRBV4-1
SVEGGQGRTDTQY | TRBJ2-3 | TRBV29-1
ASSPLGGELF | TRBJ2-2 | TRBV5-1
ASSVSGVSGYGYT | TRBJ1-2 | TRBV6-5
ASSTGLASWDEQF | TRBJ2-1 | TRBV7-2
ASSQDESGYEQY | TRBJ2-7 | TRBV4-1
ASSLGGDEQF | TRBJ2-1 | TRBV11-2
ASSSKPAGTGTDGYT | TRBJ1-2 | TRBV7-8
ASSVDGTVSYEQY | TRBJ2-7 | TRBV9
ASSSGATAGQPQH | TRBJ1-5 | TRBV6-5
SVEDGGGYEQY | TRBJ2-7 | TRBV29-1
ASSQVNVGVEQF | TRBJ2-1 | TRBV4-1
ASSQAGTAKETQY | TRBJ2-5 | TRBV16
ASRTTSPGELF | TRBJ2-2 | TRBV6-5
ASRLTSGEGEQY | TRBJ2-7 | TRBV6-5
AISDSRRNEQF | TRBJ2-1 | TRBV10-3
ASSPGGNTEAF | TRBJ1-1 | TRBV6-4
AKTGGSGGFHTDTQY | TRBJ2-3 | TRBV2
ASSNTEAF | TRBJ1-1 | TRBV6-6
AFRGHHYNEQF | TRBJ2-1 | TRBV7-3
ASSYFGGTDTQY | TRBJ2-3 | TRBV6-5
ASIGRYTDTQY | TRBJ2-3 | TRBV25-1
ASSPPDDIEAF | TRBJ1-1 | TRBV14
ASSQAGTGTYEQY | TRBJ2-7 | TRBV4-2
ASSEVIDTQY | TRBJ2-3 | TRBV2
ASSLTSGGAWDTQY | TRBJ2-3 | TRBV27
ASSFGTASTDTQY | TRBJ2-3 | TRBV11-2
ASSATRTGELF | TRBJ2-2 | TRBV2